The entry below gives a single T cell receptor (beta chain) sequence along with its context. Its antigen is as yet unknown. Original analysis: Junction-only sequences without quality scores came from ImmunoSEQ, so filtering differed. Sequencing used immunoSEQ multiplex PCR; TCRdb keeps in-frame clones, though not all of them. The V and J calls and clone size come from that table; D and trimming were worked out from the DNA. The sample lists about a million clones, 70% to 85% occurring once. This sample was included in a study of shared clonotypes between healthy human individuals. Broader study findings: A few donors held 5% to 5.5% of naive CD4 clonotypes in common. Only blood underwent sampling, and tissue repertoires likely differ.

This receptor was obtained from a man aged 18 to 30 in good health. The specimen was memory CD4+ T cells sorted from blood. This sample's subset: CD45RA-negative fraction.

The CDR3: CASSQSTGGGEQYF. In nucleotides, the CDR3 is TGTGCCAGTAGCCAGAGCACAGGGGGGGGCGAGCAGTACTTC. This chain links TRBV19 with TRBJ2-7, with D maybe TRBD1 (8 bases). The CDR3 runs 14 residues. The V and J ends lost 6 bases and 6 bases respectively, with 18 bases between them. Germline CDR1 is LNHDA and CDR2 is SQIVND (reference sequence). Combining the CDR3 with reference TRBV19 and TRBJ2-7 gives the whole variable domain DGGITQSPKYLFRKEGQNVTLSCEQNLNHDAMYWYRQDPGQGLRLIYYSQIVNDFQKGDIAEGYSVSREKKESFPLTVTSAQKNPTAFYLCASSQSTGGGEQYFGPGTRLTVT.